This passage covers 22 T cell receptor beta chains from one sample sequenced in a study of blood T cell repertoires in COVID-19. Profiled with immunoSEQ multiplex PCR; TCRdb holds only in-frame clones, not every one. The repertoire has 250,000 to 300,000 clones, about 80% of them found once; the top ten carry 2.5% to 4%. The sample consisted of peripheral blood. Receptors were obtained from a woman of 80 years or more with acute or convalescent COVID-19.

This clone has more than one count but fewer than ten. The V and J genes are TRBV16 and TRBJ1-5, with 8 positions matching TRBD1. V lost 1 base to trimming and J lost 0 bases; unmatched junction nucleotides: 8. Germline-derived CDR1 and CDR2 are KGHSY and FQNENV. The length of the CDR3 is 18 residues. In DNA form, the CDR3 reads TGTGCCAGCAGCCAATTGTCAGGGGGCTTAGGTAGCAATCAGCCCCAGCATTTT. Encoded protein: CASSQLSGGLGSNQPQHF. Filled out from reference TRBV16 and TRBJ1-5, the complete variable domain reads GEEVAQTPKHLVRGEGQKAKLYCAPIKGHSYVFWYQQVLKNEFKFLISFQNENVFDETGMPKERFSAKCLPNSPCSLEIQATKLEDSAVYFCASSQLSGGLGSNQPQHFGDGTRLSIL.

The chain combines TRBV6-2 or TRBV6-3 with TRBJ1-5; a weak D match, TRBD1 (6 bases). This CDR3 is 15 amino acids long. The germline V gene encodes CDR1 MNHEY and CDR2 SVGEGT. The V and J ends lost 4 bases and 4 bases respectively, with 14 bases between them. The CDR3, as DNA: TGTGCCAGCAGTTCCGCAGGACAGAATAATCAGCCCCAGCATTTT. This codes for CASSSAGQNNQPQHF.

The J gene is TRBJ2-7, the V gene TRBV18; 9 nucleotides match TRBD1. The J segment lost 2 bases and the V segment lost 1 base, leaving 6 bases of the junction unmatched. The CDR3 runs to 16 residues. Germline V CDR1 and CDR2: KGHSH, LQKENI. The CDR3 loop reads CASSPQGQGTTYEQYF. CDR3 sequence (DNA): TGTGCCAGCTCACCACAGGGACAGGGCACGACCTACGAGCAGTACTTC.

The count of this clone is one. The chain has TRBV6-5 and TRBJ1-2; D perhaps matches TRBD1 (5 bases). This CDR3 spans 15 amino acids. The V and J ends lost 2 bases and 1 base respectively, with 11 bases between them. Germline V gene lookup returns CDR1 MNHEY and CDR2 SVGAGI. The CDR3 DNA reads as TGTGCCAGCAGTTACAGGAGAGACAGTAACTATGGCTACACCTTC. Translated: CASSYRRDSNYGYTF.

This chain connects TRBV7-3 to TRBJ2-6, with TRBD2 as a possible D gene (5 bases). Trimming pared 2 bases from V and 0 bases from J, leaving 11 bases between. This CDR3 has 17 residues. CDR1 and CDR2 (germline): SGHTA, FQGTGA. The CDR3: CASSLEGGRSGANVLTF. The CDR3 DNA is TGTGCCAGCAGCTTAGAGGGCGGACGCTCTGGGGCCAACGTCCTGACTTTC. The complete variable domain, with remaining parts taken from reference TRBV7-3 and TRBJ2-6, reads GAGVSQTPSNKVTEKGKYVELRCDPISGHTALYWYRQSLGQGPEFLIYFQGTGAADDSGLPNDRFFAVRPEGSVSTLKIQRTERGDSAVYLCASSLEGGRSGANVLTFGAGSRLTVL.

This clone was picked up one time. The chain is built from TRBV30 and TRBJ1-1; unclear D gene. In germline, CDR1 is GTSNPN, CDR2 SVGIG (reference sequence). V lost 5 bases to trimming and J lost 7 bases, with 17 bases between them. This CDR3 contains 13 residues. CDR3 amino acids: CAWGEVGFDEAFF. In DNA, the CDR3 is TGTGCCTGGGGGGAGGTGGGTTTTGATGAAGCTTTCTTT.

This sequence joins TRBV27 and TRBJ2-5, with TRBD1 matching over 8 bases. This CDR3 is built from 15 residues. V lost 8 bases to trimming and J lost 4 bases; unmatched junction nucleotides: 12. CDR1 MNHEY and CDR2 SMNVEV come from the germline V gene (reference sequence). As DNA, the CDR3 is TGTGCCAGCCAACGACAGGGGATATCAAGAGAGACCCAGTACTTC. Protein: CASQRQGISRETQYF.

The chain carries TRBV3-1 (or the pseudogene TRBV3-2) and TRBJ2-1; TRBD1 might be the D (5 bases). CDR3 length equals 17 residues. Germline CDR1 and CDR2: LGHDT and YNNKEL (reference sequence). The germline V and J ends were trimmed by 1 base and 0 bases, with 13 bases remaining between them. This chain's CDR3 is CASSQGPPQGSYNEQFF. CDR3 nucleotide sequence: TGTGCCAGCAGCCAAGGCCCCCCTCAGGGCTCCTACAATGAGCAGTTCTTC.

This clone was recorded once. The chain couples TRBV7-2 to TRBJ2-4; D not certain. Germline loops: CDR1 SGHTA, CDR2 FQGNSA. V was shortened by 3 bases and J by 4 bases, with 7 bases between the two germline ends. This CDR3 comprises 13 residues. In DNA, the CDR3 is TGTGCCAGCAGCTTTAACGGGAAAAACATTCAGTACTTC. This sequence encodes CASSFNGKNIQYF.

J is TRBJ2-3 and V is TRBV13; a possible D gene is TRBD2 (6 bases). CDR3 size: 15 residues. Germline-derived CDR1 and CDR2 are PRHDT and FYEKMQ (reference sequence). Trimming left V 0 bases short and J 6 bases short, with 13 bases between. The CDR3 DNA follows: TGTGCCAGCAGCTTAGGATGGGGCGGGGATGATACGCAGTATTTT. Amino acid sequence: CASSLGWGGDDTQYF.

V is TRBV10-1 and J is TRBJ2-4; no definite D call. There are 15 residues in the CDR3. Trimming stripped 0 bases from V and 4 bases from J, with 10 bases between. The V gene's germline CDR1 is WNHNN and CDR2 SYGVQD (reference sequence). The CDR3 protein is CASSESPRGKNIQYF. CDR3 sequence (DNA): TGCGCCAGCAGTGAGTCTCCGAGAGGTAAAAACATTCAGTACTTC.

The chain joins TRBV2 to TRBJ2-1; 14 positions match TRBD2. The CDR3 is 19 amino acids. The ends lost 3 bases at V and 1 base at J; junction bases unmatched: 8. Germline lookup yields CDR1 SNHLY and CDR2 FYNNEI. The CDR3 bases are TGTGCCAGCAGTGACGACCGGAGGACTAGCGGGAGGTCCTACAATGAGCAGTTCTTC. Amino acids: CASSDDRRTSGRSYNEQFF.

The rearrangement joins TRBV6-5 to TRBJ1-1; D unclear. This CDR3 has 11 residues. Germline V gene lookup returns CDR1 MNHEY and CDR2 SVGAGI. With 10 bases removed from V and 0 bases from J, the gap between germline ends came to 6 bases. CDR3 region: CATRVNTEAFF. CDR3 DNA sequence: TGTGCCACCCGGGTGAACACTGAAGCTTTCTTT.

The chain is built from TRBV3-1 (or the pseudogene TRBV3-2) and TRBJ1-3; D possibly corresponds to TRBD1 (5 bases). The CDR3 length is 15 residues. Looked up from germline, CDR1 is LGHDT and CDR2 is YNNKEL (reference sequence). Trimming removed 3 bases from V and 8 bases from J, with 17 bases in between. CDR3 DNA sequence: TGTGCCAGCAGCCAGCTGGGTGCTGGGGCGGACACCATATATTTT. Its protein is CASSQLGAGADTIYF.

The V and J genes are TRBV5-6 and TRBJ2-5, with 8 bases aligning to TRBD2. Per germline, CDR1 SGHDT and CDR2 YYEEEE. The V gene end was trimmed by 4 bases and the J gene end by 4 bases; junction bases not matched to a gene: 12. This CDR3 contains 16 residues. CDR3 sequence: CASSSIRGGVPETQYF. In DNA, the CDR3 is TGTGCCAGCAGCAGTATTCGGGGGGGAGTCCCAGAGACCCAGTACTTC.

The rearrangement uses TRBV4-3 and TRBJ1-3; D is unresolved. The CDR3 is made up of 13 amino acids. Germline values: CDR1 LGHNA, CDR2 YSLEER. The germline V and J ends were trimmed by 0 bases and 7 bases, with 7 bases remaining between them. CDR3: CASSQELVNTIYF. The CDR3 DNA sequence: TGCGCCAGCAGCCAAGAACTGGTGAACACCATATATTTT.

The chain recombines TRBV21-1 with TRBJ1-1; TRBD1, the table's D call, was not compared with the DNA. TRBV21-1 has pseudogene status. The CDR3 is 14 residues long. The CDR3 is CASSNDRVNTEAFF. CDR3 in DNA: TGTGCCAGCAGCAATGACAGGGTGAACACTGAAGCTTTCTTT.

The gene calls are TRBV6-4 and TRBJ1-5, with TRBD1 matching 8 bases. From germline, CDR1 is MRHNA and CDR2 SNTAGT. The CDR3 contains 13 residues. With 5 bases clipped from V and 6 bases from J, the junction kept 3 bases outside the gene matches. The CDR3 loop reads CASSSGGGQPQHF. The DNA of the CDR3 is TGTGCCAGCAGTTCAGGGGGCGGTCAGCCCCAGCATTTT.

The CDR3, as DNA: TGTGCCAGCAGTTTCCCTCTGACAGGGACTGGAAACACCATATATTTT. This encodes CASSFPLTGTGNTIYF. The chain couples TRBV2 to TRBJ1-3, with TRBD1 identical over 7 bases. This CDR3 contains 16 residues. From germline, CDR1 is SNHLY and CDR2 FYNNEI. Trimming removed 5 bases from V and 2 bases from J; junction bases left unmatched: 9.

This chain uses TRBV2 with TRBJ2-2; 7 nucleotides agree with TRBD2. This CDR3 region has 15 residues. V was pared by 7 bases and J by 5 bases, with 10 bases of the junction left unmatched. Germline V gene sequence: CDR1 SNHLY, CDR2 FYNNEI. The CDR3 bases are TGTGCCAGCAAGGTGGGCGGGGGTCAAACCGGGGAGCTGTTTTTT. Translating it yields CASKVGGGQTGELFF.

This clone has just a few counts. The rearrangement links TRBV3-1 (or the pseudogene TRBV3-2) to TRBJ1-2; no firm D call. Trimming cost V 2 bases and J 2 bases, with 21 bases left between them. This CDR3 spans 18 amino acids. Germline CDR1 reads LGHDT; CDR2 reads YNNKEL (reference sequence). The CDR3 sequence: CASSQWFPRREWNYGYTF. The CDR3 coding sequence is TGTGCCAGCAGCCAATGGTTCCCCAGGAGGGAGTGGAACTATGGCTACACCTTC.

A word on this clone: A read error is possible here, since a much larger clone lies one base away. This sequence joins TRBV10-3 and TRBJ1-5; D remains ambiguous. Germline values: CDR1 ENHRY, CDR2 SYGVKD. This CDR3 is built from 12 residues. Trimming stripped 2 bases from V and 5 bases from J, with 4 bases between. CDR3 bases: TGTGCCATCAGTGAGCGCGATCAGCCCCAGCATTTT. This encodes CAISERDQPQHF.